This T cell receptor (beta chain) comes out of a study of vaccination and CD4 T cells after COVID-19. This clonotype turned up a few times. Its antigen is unidentified. Cultured CD4+ T-cell DNA underwent Oncomine TCR Beta short-read sequencing. Using its own MiXCR run on the PCR reads, TCRdb lists one record per CDR3 protein. Of about 17,000 distinct CDR3 sequences detected, 45% to 50% appear once; the ten largest clones hold over 15%. There are 13 residues in the CDR3. Germline CDR1 LNHDA, CDR2 SQIVND (reference sequence). Trimming took 2 bases from V and 5 from J, leaving 7 bases between them. Noted treatment: roughly ten-day PBMC culture with coronavirus spike peptide pools or control peptides (ViraFEST assay).

The TCR sequence derives from a human donor who received a COVID-19 vaccine. This chain links TRBV19 with TRBJ2-1; tentative D call: TRBD2 (6 bases). Material: CD4+ T cells from blood, cultured in vitro, obtained before SARS-CoV-2 vaccination. CDR3 bases: TGTGCCAGTAGTATAAGGAGGGACAATGAGCAGTTCTTC. Protein product: CASSIRRDNEQFF.